The clone carrying this TCR beta chain showed up just a few times. These data belong to a study of blood T cell repertoires in COVID-19. This CDR3 contains 16 residues. The germline V and J ends were trimmed by 4 bases and 0 bases, with 12 bases remaining between them. Looked up from germline, CDR1 is MGHRA and CDR2 is YSYEKL. Clones were sequenced by immunoSEQ multiplex PCR, and TCRdb holds only the in-frame ones, with some missing. The sample contains 200,000 to 250,000 clones, 65% to 85% of which appear only once. Specimen: peripheral blood. The origin of this receptor is a woman aged 30 to 39 who had recovered from COVID-19. The rearrangement joins TRBV4-1 to TRBJ2-2; a weak D match, TRBD1 (5 bases). CDR3 DNA sequence: TGCGCCAGCAGCCCAAAGGACACCGCGAACACCGGGGAGCTGTTTTTT. Translation gives CASSPKDTANTGELFF.